This T cell receptor beta chain was observed in a study of graft-versus-host responses after intestinal transplantation (dated by TCRdb to the early 2020s). For context, the study as a whole: The transplants that recipients received were multivisceral, liver-intestinal, or isolated intestinal. Anti-thymocyte globulin induction was given to all recipients, followed by maintenance tacrolimus and steroids for two to three years. After intestinal transplantation, graft-versus-host and host-versus-graft alloreactive T cell clones were followed in the graft, circulation and bone marrow using bulk TCR-beta CDR3 sequencing. Alloreactive clones were identified by sequencing pre-transplant mixed lymphocyte reaction products and comparing these products with unstimulated pre-transplant donor and recipient T cells. The cohort enrolled 24 intestinal transplant recipients including one retransplant, and a few patients lacking pretransplant specimens were excluded. A peak of at least 4% donor T cells among recipient peripheral blood mononuclear cells was the definition used for donor T cell macrochimerism. Rather than going through the commercial service, samples from a few later patients were sequenced in-house on an Illumina MiSeq and processed with MiXCR.

The label giving this sample's time point can be read as: cells obtained before transplantation from donor or recipient. CD3+CD4+ and CD3+CD8+ populations were FACS-sorted from unstimulated pre-transplant donor and recipient cells taken from spleen or lymph nodes. The library came from the immunoSEQ multiplex PCR assay. For most patients, genomic DNA was isolated with the Qiagen DNeasy Blood and Tissue Kit and shipped frozen to Adaptive Biotechnologies for TCR sequencing. High-throughput TCR-beta CDR3 sequencing of genomic DNA from most patients was performed by Adaptive Biotechnologies. The study's own analysis went as follows. TCR sequencing data were retrieved from Adaptive's ImmunoSEQ software for 18 patients, whereas three other patients were processed with MiXCR and VDJtools. To correct CD4 versus CD8 sorting errors, any sequence found in both subsets at a frequency ratio below 5:1 was removed. CDR3 nucleotide sequences shared between donor and recipient were removed because their origin could not be assigned. To count as alloreactive, a clone needed at least 2-fold expansion over unstimulated cells and a minimum CFSE-low frequency of 0.002% (template counts) or 0.001% (read counts). Mappable clones were those detected in sequenced pre-transplant spleen, lymph node, or MLR CFSE-low populations of the donor or recipient. Cumulative frequency of alloreactive clones was calculated as a percentage of all sequences weighted by copy number. Sourced from immuneACCESS, this table was stored by TCRdb with only in-frame sequences that have V and J called. A share of the clones is absent; for the studies checked, an unresolved V gene accounts for under half, and the remainder has no known explanation. Clone size and V and J calls were adopted from that table, with D and trimming inferred from the DNA. The sample has tens of thousands of clones on record, 80% to 95% of them singletons. The ten largest make up 0.45% to 0.55% of the sample.

Broader findings and caveats from the paper: GvH clones were detected in recipient bone marrow, and some of these GvH clones were observed earlier in ileal mucosa or blood, consistent with an intestinal mucosal origin. In patients with donor T cell macrochimerism, the allografts had high GvH to HvG T cell clonal ratios. Conclusions were limited by the relatively low number and heterogeneity of intestinal transplant patients. Peak levels of circulating GvH clones were associated with declines in HvG clones early after transplant.

The CDR3 holds 12 amino acids from the cysteine to the phenylalanine. The DNA shown is the 36-base CDR3, in frame from base 1. V gives up 3 bases and J gives up 9 bases, and the segment between their germline ends measures 11 bases. CDR1 and CDR2 are read off the germline V gene (reference sequence) as LNHDA and SQIVND. Concerning this clone: The target of this receptor is not known. Within one base of it there is no much larger clone, and no base qualities were kept.

The chain employs TRBV19 and TRBJ1-1; the D gene assignment is ambiguous. This clonotype originated in a human donor who received an intestinal transplant. The specimen was unstimulated CD8+ T cells sorted from spleen or lymph node cells, collected before intestinal transplant. The CDR3 protein: CASSIDGEKAFF. The nucleotide sequence is TGTGCCAGTAGTATCGATGGGGAGAAAGCTTTCTTT.